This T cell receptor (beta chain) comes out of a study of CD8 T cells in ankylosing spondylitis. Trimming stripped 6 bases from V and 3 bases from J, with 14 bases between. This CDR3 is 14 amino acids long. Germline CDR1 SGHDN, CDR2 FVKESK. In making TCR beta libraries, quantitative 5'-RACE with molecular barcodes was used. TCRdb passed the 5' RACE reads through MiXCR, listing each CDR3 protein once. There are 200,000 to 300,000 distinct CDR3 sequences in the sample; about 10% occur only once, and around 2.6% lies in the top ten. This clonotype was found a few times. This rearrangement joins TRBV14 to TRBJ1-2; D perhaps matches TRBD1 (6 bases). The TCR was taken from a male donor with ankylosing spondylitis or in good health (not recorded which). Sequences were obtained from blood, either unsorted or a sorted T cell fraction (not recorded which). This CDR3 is CASSSIQGDYGYTF. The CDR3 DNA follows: TGTGCCAGCAGTAGCATACAGGGAGACTATGGCTACACCTTC.